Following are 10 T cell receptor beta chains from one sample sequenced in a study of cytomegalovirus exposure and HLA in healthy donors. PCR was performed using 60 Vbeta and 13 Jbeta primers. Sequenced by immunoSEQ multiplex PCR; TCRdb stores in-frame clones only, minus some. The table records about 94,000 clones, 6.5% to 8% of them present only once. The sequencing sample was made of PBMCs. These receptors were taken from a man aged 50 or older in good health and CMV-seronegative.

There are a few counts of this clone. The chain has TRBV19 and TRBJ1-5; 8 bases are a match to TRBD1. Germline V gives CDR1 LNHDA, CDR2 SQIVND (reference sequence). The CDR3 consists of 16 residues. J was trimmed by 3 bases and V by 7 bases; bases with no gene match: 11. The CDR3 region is CASTPRQGTANQPQHF. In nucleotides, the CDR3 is TGTGCCAGTACCCCTCGACAGGGGACGGCCAATCAGCCCCAGCATTTT.

The CDR3 sequence: CASSEAGTLRTDNEQFF. The CDR3 DNA reads TGTGCCAGCAGTGAAGCGGGGACCCTACGGACAGACAATGAGCAGTTCTTC. The gene calls are TRBV2 and TRBJ2-1, with D possibly TRBD1 on 6 matching bases. The CDR3 has 17 amino acids. The germline gives CDR1 SNHLY, CDR2 FYNNEI. The V end lost 0 bases, the J end lost 5 bases, and 17 bases lay between the germline ends.

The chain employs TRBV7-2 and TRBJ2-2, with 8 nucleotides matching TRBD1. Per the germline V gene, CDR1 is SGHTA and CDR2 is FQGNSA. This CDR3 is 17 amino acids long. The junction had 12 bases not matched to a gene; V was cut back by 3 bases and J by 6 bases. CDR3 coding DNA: TGTGCCAGCAGCTTGGACTTGAGACAGGGGTTTTCCGGGGAGCTGTTTTTT. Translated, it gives CASSLDLRQGFSGELFF.

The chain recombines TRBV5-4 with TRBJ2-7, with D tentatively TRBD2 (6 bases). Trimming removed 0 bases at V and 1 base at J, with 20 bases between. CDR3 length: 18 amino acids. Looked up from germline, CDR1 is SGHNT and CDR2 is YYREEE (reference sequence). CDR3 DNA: TGTGCCAGCAGCTTGGCCCCCAAAGCGGGCGGAGGATCCTACGAGCAGTACTTC. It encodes CASSLAPKAGGGSYEQYF.

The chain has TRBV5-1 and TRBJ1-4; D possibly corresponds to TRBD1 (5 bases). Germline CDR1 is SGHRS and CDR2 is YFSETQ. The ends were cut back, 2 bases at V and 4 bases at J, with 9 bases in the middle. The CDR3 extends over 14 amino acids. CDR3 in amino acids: CASSLTGLNEKLFF. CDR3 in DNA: TGCGCCAGCAGCTTAACGGGACTTAATGAAAAACTGTTTTTT.

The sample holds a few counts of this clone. CDR3 coding DNA: TGTGCCAGCAGCTTGACGGTTTATAAGGGGGCAGGAACTAATGAAAAACTGTTTTTT. Protein sequence: CASSLTVYKGAGTNEKLFF. The chain links TRBV5-8 to TRBJ1-4, with 7 bases aligning to TRBD1. The CDR3 consists of 19 residues. The trim removed 1 base at V and 1 base at J, leaving 13 bases unmatched. Germline V gives CDR1 SGHTS, CDR2 YDEGEE. Filled out from reference TRBV5-8 and TRBJ1-4, the complete variable domain reads EAGVTQSPTHLIKTRGQQATLRCSPISGHTSVYWYQQALGLGLQFLLWYDEGEERNRGNFPPRFSGRQFPNYSSELNVNALELEDSALYLCASSLTVYKGAGTNEKLFFGSGTQLSVL.

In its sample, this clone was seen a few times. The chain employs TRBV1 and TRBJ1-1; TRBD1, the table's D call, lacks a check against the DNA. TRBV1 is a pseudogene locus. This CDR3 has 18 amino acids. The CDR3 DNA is TGCACCAGCAGCCTATTAACAGGGTGTTACCCCCCGGTCACTGAAGCTTTCTTT. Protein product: CTSSLLTGCYPPVTEAFF.

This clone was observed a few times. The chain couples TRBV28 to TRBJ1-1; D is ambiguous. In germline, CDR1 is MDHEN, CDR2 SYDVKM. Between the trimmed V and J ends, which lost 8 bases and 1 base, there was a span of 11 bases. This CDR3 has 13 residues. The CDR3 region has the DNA TGTGCCAGCGAGGTGGGGAGGAACACTGAAGCTTTCTTT. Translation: CASEVGRNTEAFF.

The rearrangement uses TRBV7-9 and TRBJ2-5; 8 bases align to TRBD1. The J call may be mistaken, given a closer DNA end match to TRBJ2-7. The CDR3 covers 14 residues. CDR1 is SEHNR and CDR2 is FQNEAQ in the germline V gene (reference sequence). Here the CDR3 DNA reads TGTGCCAGCAGCTCCGGGACAGGAGTATACGAGCAGTACTTC. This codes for CASSSGTGVYEQYF.

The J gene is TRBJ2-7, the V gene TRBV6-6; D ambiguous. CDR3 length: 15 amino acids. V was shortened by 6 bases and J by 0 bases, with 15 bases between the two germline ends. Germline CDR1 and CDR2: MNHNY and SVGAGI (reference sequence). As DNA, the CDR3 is TGTGCCAGCAGATTCCTCATCGGTACCTCCTACGAGCAGTACTTC. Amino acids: CASRFLIGTSYEQYF.